Sequencing of this T cell receptor beta chain was carried out in a study of T cell responses to AZD1222 COVID-19 vaccine. This clone was detected once. V shed 4 bases and J 2 bases; nucleotides not matched to a gene: 6. The V gene's germline CDR1 is SGHRS and CDR2 YFSETQ. The CDR3 extends over 17 amino acids. This table comes from immunoSEQ multiplex PCR, and its TCRdb copy is limited to in-frame clones, with some not included. The table lists under 150,000 clones, around four fifths of them singletons. The source material was peripheral blood, sampled on day 0 of MenACWY control vaccination. The receptor comes from an adult in good health. The chain has TRBV5-1 and TRBJ2-5, with 15 bases that match TRBD2. CDR3 region: CASSPPGLAGGQETQYF. The CDR3 DNA follows: TGCGCCAGCAGCCCGCCGGGACTAGCGGGGGGACAAGAGACCCAGTACTTC.